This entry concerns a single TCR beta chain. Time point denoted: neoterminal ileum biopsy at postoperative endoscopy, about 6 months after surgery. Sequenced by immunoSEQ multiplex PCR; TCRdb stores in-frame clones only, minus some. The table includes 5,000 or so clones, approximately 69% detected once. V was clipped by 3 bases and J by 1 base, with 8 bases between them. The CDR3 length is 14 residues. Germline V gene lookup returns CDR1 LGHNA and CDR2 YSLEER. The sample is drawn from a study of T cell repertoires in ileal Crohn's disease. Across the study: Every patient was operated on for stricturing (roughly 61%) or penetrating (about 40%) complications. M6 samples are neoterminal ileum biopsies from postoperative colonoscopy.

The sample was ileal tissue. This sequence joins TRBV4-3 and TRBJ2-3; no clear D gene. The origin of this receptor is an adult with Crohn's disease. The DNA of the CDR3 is TGCGCCAGCAGCCAGGGCCCTGGCACAGATACGCAGTATTTT. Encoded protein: CASSQGPGTDTQYF.